This TCR beta chain was obtained from a study of TIL therapy for anti-PD-1-resistant metastatic lung cancer. This CDR3 is built from 13 residues. Trimming cost V 9 bases and J 3 bases, with 9 bases left between them. The libraries were made with immunoSEQ v3. Some clones are missing from TCRdb's copy, which holds only in-frame ones; the method was immunoSEQ multiplex PCR. The repertoire holds 50,000 to 60,000 clones, with about 81% as singletons. Time point denoted: pre-treatment sample, taken before nivolumab and TIL therapy. The specimen comprised blood, sampled at baseline. The chain employs TRBV12-3 or TRBV12-4 and TRBJ1-6, with D tentatively TRBD1 (5 bases). This TCR derives from a person aged 25-85 years with non-small cell lung cancer. CDR3 protein: CASQGIYNSPLHF. CDR3 DNA: TGTGCCAGTCAGGGAATCTATAATTCACCCCTCCACTTT.